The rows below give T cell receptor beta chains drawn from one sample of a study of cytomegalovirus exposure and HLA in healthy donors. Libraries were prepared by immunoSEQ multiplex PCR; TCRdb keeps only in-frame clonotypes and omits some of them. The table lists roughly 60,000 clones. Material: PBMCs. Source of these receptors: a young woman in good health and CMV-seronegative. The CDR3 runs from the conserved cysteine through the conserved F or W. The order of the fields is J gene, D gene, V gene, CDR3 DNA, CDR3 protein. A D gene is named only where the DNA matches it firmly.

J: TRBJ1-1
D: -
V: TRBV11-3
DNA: TGTGCCAGCAGCTTAGATCCAGGGTACACTGAAGCTTTCTTT
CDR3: CASSLDPGYTEAFF

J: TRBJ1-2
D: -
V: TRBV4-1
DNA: TGCGCCAGCAGCCAAGATACGTCAGTCTATGGCTACACCTTC
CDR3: CASSQDTSVYGYTF

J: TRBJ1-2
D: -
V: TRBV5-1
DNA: TGCGCCAGCAGCTTGGCTGTACAGAGCTATGGCTACACCTTC
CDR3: CASSLAVQSYGYTF

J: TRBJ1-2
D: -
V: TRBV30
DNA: TGTGCCTGGAGTGAGGGCAGGGCACACTATGGCTACACCTTC
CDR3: CAWSEGRAHYGYTF

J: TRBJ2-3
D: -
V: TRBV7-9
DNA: TGTGCCAGCAGCTTTGGGCAGGGAATGATAGATACGCAGTATTTT
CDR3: CASSFGQGMIDTQYF

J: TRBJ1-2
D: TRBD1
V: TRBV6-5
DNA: TGTGCCAGCAGGATAAACAGGGGTGGCTACACCTTC
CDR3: CASRINRGGYTF

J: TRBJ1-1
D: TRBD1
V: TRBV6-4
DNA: TGTGCCAGCAGCCAACAGGGGACGGGCACTGAAGCTTTCTTT
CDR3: CASSQQGTGTEAFF

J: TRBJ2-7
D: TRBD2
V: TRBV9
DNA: TGTGCCAGCAGCGTGGCTAGCGGGAGTTACGAGCAGTACTTC
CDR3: CASSVASGSYEQYF

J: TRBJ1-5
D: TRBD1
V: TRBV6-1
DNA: TGTGCCAGCAGTCCAACCGGGACAGGGTGGCAGCCCCAGCATTTT
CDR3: CASSPTGTGWQPQHF

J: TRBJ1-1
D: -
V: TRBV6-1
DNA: TGTGCCATCTCCCCTCCTAGCGGGGCTGAAGCTTTCTTT
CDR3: CAISPPSGAEAFF

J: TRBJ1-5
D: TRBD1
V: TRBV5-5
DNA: TGTGCCAGCAGCTTGTGGACAGGGGATCAGCCCCAGCATTTT
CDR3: CASSLWTGDQPQHF

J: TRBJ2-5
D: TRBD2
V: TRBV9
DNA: TGTGCCAGCAGCGTAGAGCCGGGAGGGTGGGAGACCCAGTACTTC
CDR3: CASSVEPGGWETQYF

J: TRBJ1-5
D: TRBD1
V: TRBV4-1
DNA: TGCGCCAGCAGGAGGACAGGGAGCAATCAGCCCCAGCATTTT
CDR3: CASRRTGSNQPQHF

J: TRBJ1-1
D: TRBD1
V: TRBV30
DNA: TGTGCCTGGAGTGTAGGAGGGGGCGGGACTGAAGCTTTCTTT
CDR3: CAWSVGGGGTEAFF

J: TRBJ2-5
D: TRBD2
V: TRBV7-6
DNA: TGTGCCAGCAGCTTAAGGCTAGCGGGGGATATCAGCTGGGGGGAGACCCAGTACTTC
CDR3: CASSLRLAGDISWGETQYF

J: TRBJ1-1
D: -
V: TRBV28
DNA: TGTGCCAGCAGTTTATCTGGGCGGGCCACTGAAGCTTTCTTT
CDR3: CASSLSGRATEAFF

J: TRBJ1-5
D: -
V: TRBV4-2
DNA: TGTGCCAGCAGCCAAGCGCAGGGGAGCAATCAGCCCCAGCATTTT
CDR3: CASSQAQGSNQPQHF

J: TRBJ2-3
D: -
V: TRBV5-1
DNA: TGCGCCAGCAGCGCGGAGGGAGATACGCAGTATTTT
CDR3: CASSAEGDTQYF

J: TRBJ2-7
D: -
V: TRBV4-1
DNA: TGCGCCAGCAGCCAATTGTCAGCTTTGGCCCTCGGGAACGAGCAGTACTTC
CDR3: CASSQLSALALGNEQYF

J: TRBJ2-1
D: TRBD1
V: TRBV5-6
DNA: TGTGCCAGCAGCCCGACAGGGGTGGCCTACAATGAGCAGTTCTTC
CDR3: CASSPTGVAYNEQFF

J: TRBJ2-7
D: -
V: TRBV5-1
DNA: TGCGCCAGCAGCTTCACACGGGCAGGGAACGAGCAGTACTTC
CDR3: CASSFTRAGNEQYF

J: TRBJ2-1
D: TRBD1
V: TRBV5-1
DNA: TGCGCCAGCAGCGGAGGACAGGGGGTCTACAATGAGCAGTTCTTC
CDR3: CASSGGQGVYNEQFF

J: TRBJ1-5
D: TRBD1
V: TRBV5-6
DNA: TGTGCCAGCAAGCTACAGGGGAATCAGCCCCAGCATTTT
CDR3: CASKLQGNQPQHF

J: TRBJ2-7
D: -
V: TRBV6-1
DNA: TGTGCCAGCAGTGAACAAGGGGGCTCCTACGAGCAGTACTTC
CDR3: CASSEQGGSYEQYF

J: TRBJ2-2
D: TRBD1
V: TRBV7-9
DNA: TGTGCCAGCAGCAAAGGGACAGGCCTGAACACCGGGGAGCTGTTTTTT
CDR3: CASSKGTGLNTGELFF